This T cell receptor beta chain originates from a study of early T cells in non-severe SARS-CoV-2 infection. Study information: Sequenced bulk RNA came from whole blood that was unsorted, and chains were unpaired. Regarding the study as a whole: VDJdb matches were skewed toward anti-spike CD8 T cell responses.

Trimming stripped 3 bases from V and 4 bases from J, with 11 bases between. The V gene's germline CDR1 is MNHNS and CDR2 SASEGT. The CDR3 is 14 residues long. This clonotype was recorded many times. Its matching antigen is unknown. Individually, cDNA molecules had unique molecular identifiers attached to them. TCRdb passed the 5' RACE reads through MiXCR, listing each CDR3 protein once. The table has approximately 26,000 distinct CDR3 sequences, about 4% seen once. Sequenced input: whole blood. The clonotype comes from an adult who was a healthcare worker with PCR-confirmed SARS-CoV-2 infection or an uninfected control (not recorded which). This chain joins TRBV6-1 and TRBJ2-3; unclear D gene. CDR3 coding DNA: TGTGCCAGCAGTGACCCCACTTTGGCAGATACGCAGTATTTT. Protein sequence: CASSDPTLADTQYF.